The rows below give T cell receptor beta chains drawn from one sample of a study of cytomegalovirus exposure and HLA in healthy donors. The assay was immunoSEQ multiplex PCR, and TCRdb's table has in-frame clones only and misses some. Of around 200,000 clones in the sample, over 70% were seen once. The sequencing input was PBMCs. Receptors were obtained from a female donor in good health and CMV-seronegative. Each CDR3 is given with its conserved first and last residue. Size is stated for part of the rows, as once, few or many counts, or as a class when the clone is expanded.

abundance: .; j_gene: TRBJ1-2; v_gene: TRBV7-2; CDR3aa: CASSSGTGAGNYGYTF
abundance: .; j_gene: TRBJ2-3; v_gene: TRBV6-5; CDR3aa: CASSFKGDTQYF
abundance: .; j_gene: TRBJ1-1; v_gene: TRBV28; CDR3aa: CASSLFTGLIDDGTEAFF
abundance: once; j_gene: TRBJ2-7; v_gene: TRBV7-2; CDR3aa: CASSFLAESSYEQYF
abundance: .; j_gene: TRBJ1-1; v_gene: TRBV6-5; CDR3aa: CAVLMDRVNTEAFF
abundance: .; j_gene: TRBJ2-7; v_gene: TRBV7-9; CDR3aa: CASSFSNSYEQYF
abundance: .; j_gene: TRBJ2-1; v_gene: TRBV4-3; CDR3aa: CASSQDWGGRHNEQFF
abundance: few; j_gene: TRBJ2-3; v_gene: TRBV18; CDR3aa: CASSPSQGVTDTQYF
abundance: .; j_gene: TRBJ2-2; v_gene: TRBV15; CDR3aa: CATSPRWGAGELFF
abundance: .; j_gene: TRBJ2-7; v_gene: TRBV7-2; CDR3aa: CASSLGDSEIYEQYF
abundance: .; j_gene: TRBJ2-5; v_gene: TRBV30; CDR3aa: CAWSVRRTSGGQETQYF
abundance: few; j_gene: TRBJ2-7; v_gene: TRBV6-1; CDR3aa: CASSLTYEQYF
abundance: few; j_gene: TRBJ1-1; v_gene: TRBV28; CDR3aa: CASNRMNTEAFF
abundance: .; j_gene: TRBJ2-1; v_gene: TRBV28; CDR3aa: CASSSTPIYLGLAGVYNEQFF
abundance: .; j_gene: TRBJ1-2; v_gene: TRBV5-8; CDR3aa: CASSLGGQGNYGYTF
abundance: .; j_gene: TRBJ1-1; v_gene: TRBV11-2; CDR3aa: CASSFRTDIEAFF
abundance: once; j_gene: TRBJ1-2; v_gene: TRBV7-2; CDR3aa: CASSLAGTGAYGYTF
abundance: .; j_gene: TRBJ1-2; v_gene: TRBV15; CDR3aa: CATSRRQEDGYTF
abundance: .; j_gene: TRBJ2-1; v_gene: TRBV12-5; CDR3aa: CASGRGGTYNEQFF
abundance: .; j_gene: TRBJ2-5; v_gene: TRBV29-1; CDR3aa: CSPWTGSEETQYF
abundance: .; j_gene: TRBJ2-5; v_gene: TRBV2; CDR3aa: CASRQGLIQETQYF
abundance: once; j_gene: TRBJ1-6; v_gene: TRBV28; CDR3aa: CASPPTGSSYNSPLHF
abundance: .; j_gene: TRBJ2-7; v_gene: TRBV23-1; CDR3aa: CASSQMTVFHCYEQYF
abundance: .; j_gene: TRBJ2-3; v_gene: TRBV7-2; CDR3aa: CASSLGWSRGTDTQYF
abundance: .; j_gene: TRBJ1-2; v_gene: TRBV28; CDR3aa: CASSFTKGYTF
abundance: .; j_gene: TRBJ1-1; v_gene: TRBV6-6; CDR3aa: CASSWDRGTEAFF
abundance: .; j_gene: TRBJ2-2; v_gene: TRBV30; CDR3aa: CAWSVLGTGELFF
abundance: .; j_gene: TRBJ2-5; v_gene: TRBV2; CDR3aa: CASTESPGTEETQYF
abundance: .; j_gene: TRBJ2-1; v_gene: TRBV25-1; CDR3aa: CASSEWGLAGGEQFF
abundance: .; j_gene: TRBJ2-1; v_gene: TRBV5-1; CDR3aa: CASSFDSVNEQFF
abundance: .; j_gene: TRBJ2-3; v_gene: TRBV28; CDR3aa: CASRTSADTQYF
abundance: .; j_gene: TRBJ2-7; v_gene: TRBV21-1; CDR3aa: CASIDTSGVYEQYF
abundance: .; j_gene: TRBJ2-3; v_gene: TRBV9; CDR3aa: CASSVDPSGDVVTQYF
abundance: .; j_gene: TRBJ2-3; v_gene: TRBV7-9; CDR3aa: CSSSLVVDTQYF